Each of the 14 T cell receptor beta chains below was sequenced from the same sample in a study of control samples from healthy donors and cancer patients. TCRdb's table, derived via immunoSEQ multiplex PCR, lists solely in-frame clones and lacks some. Of under 80,000 clones listed, less than 95% are singletons. The source material was blood. These receptors all come from a woman aged 25 to 45 in good health.

The chain couples TRBV29-1 to TRBJ1-3; the D gene is possibly TRBD1 (5 bases). Germline V gene lookup returns CDR1 SQVTM and CDR2 ANQGSEA. The CDR3 spans 14 residues. The V end was cut by 6 bases, the J end by 2 bases, with 14 bases between. CDR3 protein: CSVSFGGTGNTIYF. In nucleotides, the CDR3 is TGCAGCGTCTCATTCGGGGGTACTGGAAACACCATATATTTT.

This clone was seen more than once but under ten times. The chain combines TRBV6-6 with TRBJ1-1; tentatively, D is TRBD1 (5 bases). The germline gives CDR1 MNHNY, CDR2 SVGAGI (reference sequence). The CDR3 covers 14 residues. Trimming stripped 3 bases from V and 1 base from J, with 9 bases between. CDR3 residues: CASSYYGQNTEAFF. In DNA, the CDR3 is TGTGCCAGCAGTTATTATGGACAGAACACTGAAGCTTTCTTT.

The chain joins TRBV9 to TRBJ1-2, with D perhaps matching TRBD1 (6 bases). CDR1 and CDR2 (germline): SGDLS, YYNGEE. The CDR3 consists of 15 residues. V was shortened by 4 bases and J by 8 bases, with 21 bases between the two germline ends. The CDR3 region is CASSSTWGGSWGYTF. For the CDR3, the DNA is TGTGCCAGCAGCTCCACCTGGGGGGGCTCATGGGGCTACACCTTC.

The rearrangement uses TRBV18 and TRBJ1-1; TRBD1 matches 10 bases. From germline, CDR1 is KGHSH and CDR2 LQKENI. The CDR3 extends over 15 amino acids. The J segment lost 2 bases and the V segment lost 5 bases, leaving 5 bases of the junction unmatched. CDR3 sequence: CASSATGGDNTEAFF. For the CDR3, the DNA is TGTGCCAGCTCAGCGACAGGGGGCGACAACACTGAAGCTTTCTTT. The variable domain in full, completed from reference TRBV18 and TRBJ1-1, reads NAGVMQNPRHLVRRRGQEARLRCSPMKGHSHVYWYRQLPEEGLKFMVYLQKENIIDESGMPKERFSAEFPKEGPSILRIQQVVRGDSAAYFCASSATGGDNTEAFFGQGTRLTVV.

This chain uses TRBV4-1 with TRBJ1-5; the D is unclear. CDR3 length: 15 residues. Germline CDR1 is MGHRA and CDR2 is YSYEKL. Deletions cut 0 bases from V and 7 bases from J, with 13 bases between. The CDR3 region has the DNA TGCGCCAGCAGCCAAGATAAGGCGAATAAACAGCCCCAGCATTTT. Residues: CASSQDKANKQPQHF.

The V call is TRBV6-1, the J call TRBJ1-1; 9 positions match TRBD1. Germline V CDR1 and CDR2: MNHNS, SASEGT. V trimming: 4 bases; J trimming: 5 bases; junction bases outside the gene matches: 11. The CDR3 consists of 16 residues. The CDR3 bases are TGTGCCAGCAGTGTGATCCCGGGACAGGGATGGACTGAAGCTTTCTTT. Amino acid sequence: CASSVIPGQGWTEAFF.

The J gene is TRBJ2-2, the V gene TRBV2; D unresolved. Germline V lookup: CDR1 SNHLY, CDR2 FYNNEI. The CDR3 has 13 residues. V dropped 4 bases and J dropped 5 bases, with 8 bases sitting between them. As DNA, the CDR3 is TGTGCCAGCAGTGGACGGTGGACCGGGGAGCTGTTTTTT. It encodes CASSGRWTGELFF.

V is TRBV5-6 and J is TRBJ2-5; perhaps TRBD2 as D (6 bases). Per germline, CDR1 SGHDT and CDR2 YYEEEE. The CDR3 has 13 residues. Trimming took off 2 bases at V and 5 bases at J, with 10 bases between the two ends. The CDR3 spells CASSFAGGETQYF. For the CDR3, the DNA is TGTGCCAGCAGCTTTGCAGGAGGGGAGACCCAGTACTTC.

The chain has TRBV5-1 and TRBJ1-1, with D maybe TRBD1 (6 bases). The germline CDR1 and CDR2 sequences are SGHRS and YFSETQ. This CDR3 has 19 amino acids. The V and J ends lost 3 bases and 1 base respectively, with 25 bases between them. The CDR3 loop is CASSWGILKMGARNTEAFF. CDR3 DNA: TGCGCCAGCAGCTGGGGAATCCTTAAAATGGGGGCGAGGAACACTGAAGCTTTCTTT. Looking up the rest from reference TRBV5-1 and TRBJ1-1 gives the full variable domain: KAGVTQTPRYLIKTRGQQVTLSCSPISGHRSVSWYQQTPGQGLQFLFEYFSETQRNKGNFPGRFSGRQFSNSRSEMNVSTLELGDSALYLCASSWGILKMGARNTEAFFGQGTRLTVV.

The chain carries TRBV6-6 and TRBJ1-5; a possible D gene is TRBD1 (6 bases). Between the trimmed V and J ends, which lost 5 bases and 7 bases, there was a span of 15 bases. The CDR3 totals 14 residues. CDR1 and CDR2 (germline): MNHNY, SVGAGI (reference sequence). CDR3 sequence: CASSGSPGAQPQHF. CDR3 coding DNA: TGTGCCAGCAGTGGGTCCCCGGGGGCCCAGCCCCAGCATTTT.

The CDR3 DNA reads TGCGCCAGCAGCCGCGGACAGGTTGATTCCTCTGGGGCCAACGTCCTGACTTTC. This translates into CASSRGQVDSSGANVLTF. The chain couples TRBV4-1 to TRBJ2-6; 7 bases agree with TRBD1. The CDR3 extends over 18 amino acids. In germline, CDR1 is MGHRA, CDR2 YSYEKL. V lost 4 bases, J lost 0 bases, and 9 bases stayed unmatched.

The V and J genes are TRBV15 and TRBJ1-4; D might be TRBD1 (5 bases). The germline CDR1 and CDR2 sequences are LNHNV and YYDKDF (reference sequence). The CDR3 contains 14 residues. V lost 8 bases, J lost 8 bases, and 18 bases lay in between. Here the CDR3 reads CATGIDSWGEKLFF. The CDR3 DNA follows: TGTGCCACCGGCATAGACAGTTGGGGGGAAAAACTGTTTTTT.

V usage is TRBV6-5 and J usage is TRBJ1-2; 9 nucleotides align to TRBD1. The CDR3 contains 14 residues. V lost 6 bases to trimming and J lost 4 bases; unmatched junction nucleotides: 6. Germline values: CDR1 MNHEY, CDR2 SVGAGI. CDR3 DNA: TGTGCCAGCAGACTCACAGGGGGCGGCTATGGCTACACCTTC. Residues: CASRLTGGGYGYTF.

The chain couples TRBV2 to TRBJ2-5; D gene unclear. The V and J ends lost 4 bases and 5 bases respectively, with 5 bases between them. This CDR3 has 11 amino acids. Germline lookup yields CDR1 SNHLY and CDR2 FYNNEI. CDR3 in amino acids: CASSVGETQYF. The CDR3 region has the DNA TGTGCCAGCAGTGTCGGGGAGACCCAGTACTTC.